These 5 T cell receptor beta chains came from one sample sequenced in a study of CD4 and CD8 cells across lung adenocarcinoma regions. Using its own MiXCR run on the PCR reads, TCRdb lists one record per CDR3 protein. The repertoire holds 4,000 to 4,500 distinct CDR3 sequences, 60% to 75% seen once, with 16% in the top ten. The material sequenced was CD4+ T cells from the center of a lung tumor. All receptors come from a male donor with lung adenocarcinoma. The CD4 and CD8 labels of this study may be unreliable.

The gene calls are TRBV6-1 and TRBJ2-5, with D perhaps matching TRBD1 (5 bases). V was pared by 2 bases and J by 2 bases, with 9 bases between. The CDR3 sequence is 14 residues long. Germline V gene data show CDR1 as MNHNS and CDR2 as SASEGT. DNA for the CDR3: TGTGCCAGCAGTGAACAGGGATTTCAAGAGACCCAGTACTTC. Amino acids: CASSEQGFQETQYF.

This chain links TRBV7-2 with TRBJ2-3; the D gene is possibly TRBD2 (6 bases). The V end lost 5 bases, the J end lost 1 base, and 10 bases lay between the germline ends. The CDR3 extends over 14 amino acids. Germline CDR1 SGHTA, CDR2 FQGNSA. The CDR3 DNA reads as TGTGCCAGCAGCCAACTAGCAGGCACAGATACGCAGTATTTT. Its translation: CASSQLAGTDTQYF.

The rearrangement joins TRBV6-1 to TRBJ2-5, with D possibly matching TRBD1 (5 bases). The J call may not be correct, given that the DNA end is closer to TRBJ2-7. The V gene's germline CDR1 is MNHNS and CDR2 SASEGT. This CDR3 contains 12 residues. The CDR3, as DNA: TGTGCCAGCAGTCCAGGGACCTACGAGCAGTACTTC. Its translation is CASSPGTYEQYF.

Note on this clonotype: An end of the junction differs from the germline gene, which may be a read error. The gene calls are TRBV12-5 and TRBJ2-3, with D possibly matching TRBD2 (6 bases). From germline, CDR1 is LGHNT and CDR2 FRNRAP. This CDR3 is 17 amino acids long. CDR3 sequence: CASGAGLGSGDTDTQYF. Here the CDR3 DNA reads TGTGCTAGTGGTGCGGGGCTCGGTAGCGGAGACACAGATACCCAGTATTTT.

V is TRBV12-3 or TRBV12-4 and J is TRBJ2-5; 9 bases fit TRBD2. The J call could be wrong; TRBJ2-7 is a better fit for the DNA end. This CDR3 region has 15 residues. The CDR3 region is CASTSGTSSTYEQYF. The DNA of the CDR3 is TGTGCCAGCACTTCCGGGACTAGCTCAACCTACGAGCAGTACTTC.